What follows describes a single TCR beta chain. Its antigen remains unidentified. No base quality values were provided; no much bigger clone lies one nucleotide off. The healthy control group was made up of 30 to 45 blood donors, and the Finnish Red Cross blood service supplied their buffy coats. All TCR-sequenced material derived from peripheral blood: patient blood samples and healthy donor buffy coats. Ficoll-Hypaque gradient centrifugation was used to isolate peripheral blood mononuclear cells. For the healthy controls, CD4+ cells were obtained from buffy coats by magnetic purification. Genomic DNA was extracted with the Gentra Puregene Cell and Tissue kit and quantified on a Qubit 2.0 fluorometer. TCRbeta rearrangements were sequenced from genomic DNA using the immunoSEQ assay at survey resolution. The paper's data handling went like this. In the TCR sequencing data, the lowest productive clonotype frequency that could be detected was 2.59 x 10-5. Only productive TCRbeta rearrangements, defined as complete and in-frame sequences, were included in the analyses. Clonality for each sample was calculated as Simpson clonality in the immunoSEQ Analyzer version 3.0. Based on frequency, clones were grouped as very rare, small, medium, large (1-20%) or hyperexpanded (>20%). Generation probabilities were estimated with OLGA 1.2.3, V-gene circos plots were made with VDJtools, specificities were looked up in VDJdb, and CDR3 motifs were identified with GLIPH. TCRdb took over this immuneACCESS table, retaining in-frame rearrangements with V and J assigned. Such tables are incomplete; in checked studies, under half of the missing clones stem from an unresolved V gene, and the remainder is unexplained. V and J calls and clone size are as listed in that table; D and trimming were resolved from the DNA. The sample has about 33,000 clones on record, around 70% of them singletons. 0.29% of the sample belongs to the ten largest clones.

The data stem from a study of STAT5B mutations in CD4+ large granular lymphocyte leukemia (dated by TCRdb to between 2021 and 2024). Looking at the study overall: Among the healthy controls, the CDR3 'QG' motif was associated with a particular HLA allele. TCRbeta repertoires of CD4+ T-cell large granular lymphocyte leukemia patients were compared with those of healthy blood donors. Flow cytometry on FACSCanto II or FACSVerse showed that the purified fractions were more than 95% pure among lymphocytes. The research as a whole found: The data were not HLA-matched, and the higher clonality in CD4+ T-LGLL than in CD8+ T-LGLL could be due to the relatively small sample size. Enrichment of TRBV06-family usage was observed among the top patient clones (8/27) relative to healthy controls (2/35). CD4-sorted patient repertoires appeared more clonal than healthy CD4+ repertoires, and this difference persisted after removing the putative leukemic clones. The main leukemic clonotypes were found to be private to each patient, although around 26% of the main leukemic clonotypes were detected at low frequency in the non-leukemic repertoires of other patients.

Looking up the germline V gene yields CDR1 SGHTA and CDR2 FQGTGA. V is clipped by 1 base and J by 3 bases, and the sequence between their germline boundaries is 15 bases long. Including cysteine and phenylalanine, the CDR3 has 16 amino acids. Of all the DNA, just the CDR3 is kept, 48 bases in frame from base 1. The clonotype was recovered from a human donor in good health. The rearrangement combines TRBV7-3 with TRBJ1-1, and perhaps TRBD1 as D gene, on 6 matching bases. Sequences were obtained from CD4+ T cells from blood buffy coats. Read as DNA, the sequence is TGTGCCAGCAGCTTAAACCCGCCAGGGGTTGACACTGAAGCTTTCTTT. Its protein product is CASSLNPPGVDTEAFF.